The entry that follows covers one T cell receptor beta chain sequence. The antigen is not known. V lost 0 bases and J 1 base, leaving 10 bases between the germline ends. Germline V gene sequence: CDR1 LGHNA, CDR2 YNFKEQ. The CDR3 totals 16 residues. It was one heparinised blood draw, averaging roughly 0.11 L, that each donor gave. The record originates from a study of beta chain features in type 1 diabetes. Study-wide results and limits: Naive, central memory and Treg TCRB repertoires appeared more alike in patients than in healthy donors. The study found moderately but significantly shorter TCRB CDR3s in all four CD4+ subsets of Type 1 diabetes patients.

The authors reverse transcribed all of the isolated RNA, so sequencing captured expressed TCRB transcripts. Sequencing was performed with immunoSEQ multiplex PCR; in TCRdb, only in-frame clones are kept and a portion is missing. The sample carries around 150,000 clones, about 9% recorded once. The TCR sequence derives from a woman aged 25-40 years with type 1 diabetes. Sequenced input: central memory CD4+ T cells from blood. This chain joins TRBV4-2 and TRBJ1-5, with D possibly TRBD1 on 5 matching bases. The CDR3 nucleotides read TGTGCCAGCAGCCAAGATGCAGGGCGCAGCAATCAGCCCCAGCATTTT. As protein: CASSQDAGRSNQPQHF.